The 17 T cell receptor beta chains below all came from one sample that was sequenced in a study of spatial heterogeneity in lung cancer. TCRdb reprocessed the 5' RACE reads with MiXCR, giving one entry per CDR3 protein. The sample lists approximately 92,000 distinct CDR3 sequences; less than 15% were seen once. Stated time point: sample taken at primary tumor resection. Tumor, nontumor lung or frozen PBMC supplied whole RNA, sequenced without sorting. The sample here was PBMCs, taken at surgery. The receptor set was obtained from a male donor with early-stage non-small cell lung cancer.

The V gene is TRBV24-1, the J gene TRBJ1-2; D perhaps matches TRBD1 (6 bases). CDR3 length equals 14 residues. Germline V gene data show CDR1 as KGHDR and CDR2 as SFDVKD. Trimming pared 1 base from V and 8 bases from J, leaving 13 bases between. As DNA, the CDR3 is TGTGCCACCAGTGATTTTCCGGGGGCAGAGGGCTACACCTTC. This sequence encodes CATSDFPGAEGYTF.

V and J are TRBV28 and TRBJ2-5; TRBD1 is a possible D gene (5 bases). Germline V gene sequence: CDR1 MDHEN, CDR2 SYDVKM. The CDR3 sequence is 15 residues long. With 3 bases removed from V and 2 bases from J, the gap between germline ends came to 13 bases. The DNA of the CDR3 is TGTGCCAGCAGTTTGACAGAGGAAAGTCAAGAGACCCAGTACTTC. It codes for CASSLTEESQETQYF.

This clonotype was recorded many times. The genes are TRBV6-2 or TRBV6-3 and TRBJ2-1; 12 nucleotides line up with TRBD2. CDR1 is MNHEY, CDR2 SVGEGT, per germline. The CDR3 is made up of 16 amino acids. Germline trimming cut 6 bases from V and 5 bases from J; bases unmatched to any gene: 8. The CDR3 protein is CASSSASGGVHNEQFF. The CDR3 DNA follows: TGTGCCAGCAGCTCCGCTAGCGGGGGGGTCCACAATGAGCAGTTCTTC.

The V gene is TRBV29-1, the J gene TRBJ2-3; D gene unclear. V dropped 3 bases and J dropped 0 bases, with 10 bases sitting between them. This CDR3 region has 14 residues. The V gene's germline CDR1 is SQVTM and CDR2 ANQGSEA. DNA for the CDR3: TGCAGCGTTGAGGGCTTAGGGAGCACAGATACGCAGTATTTT. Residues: CSVEGLGSTDTQYF.

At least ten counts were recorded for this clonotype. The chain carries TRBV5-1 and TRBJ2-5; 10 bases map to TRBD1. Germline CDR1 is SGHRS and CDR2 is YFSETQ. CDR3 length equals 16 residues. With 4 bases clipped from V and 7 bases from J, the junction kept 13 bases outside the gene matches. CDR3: CASSPMMGQGTGTQYF. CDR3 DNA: TGCGCCAGCAGCCCGATGATGGGACAGGGGACCGGGACCCAGTACTTC.

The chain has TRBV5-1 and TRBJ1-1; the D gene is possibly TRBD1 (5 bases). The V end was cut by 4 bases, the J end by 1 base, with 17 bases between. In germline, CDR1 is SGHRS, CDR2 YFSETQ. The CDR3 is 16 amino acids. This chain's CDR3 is CASSPQVSGGNTEAFF. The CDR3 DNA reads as TGCGCCAGCAGCCCCCAAGTATCTGGGGGGAACACTGAAGCTTTCTTT.

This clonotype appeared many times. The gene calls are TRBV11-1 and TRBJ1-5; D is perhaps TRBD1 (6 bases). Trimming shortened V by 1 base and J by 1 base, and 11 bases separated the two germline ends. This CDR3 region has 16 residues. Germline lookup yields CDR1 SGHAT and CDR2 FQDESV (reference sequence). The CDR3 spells CASSLDGTRSNQPQHF. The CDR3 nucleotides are TGTGCCAGCAGCTTAGACGGGACACGGAGCAATCAGCCCCAGCATTTT.

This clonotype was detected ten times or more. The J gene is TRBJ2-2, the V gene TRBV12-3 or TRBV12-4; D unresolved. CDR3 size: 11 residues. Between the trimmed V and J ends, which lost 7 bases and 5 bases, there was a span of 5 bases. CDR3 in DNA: TGTGCCAGCAAGTATACCGGGGAGCTGTTTTTT. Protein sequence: CASKYTGELFF.

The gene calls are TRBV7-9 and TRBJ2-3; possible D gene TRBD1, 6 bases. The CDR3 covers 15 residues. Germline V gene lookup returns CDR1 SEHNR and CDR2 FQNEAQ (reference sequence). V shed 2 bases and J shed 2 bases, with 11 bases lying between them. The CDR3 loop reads CASSLRTVPTDTQYF. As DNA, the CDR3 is TGTGCCAGCAGCTTAAGGACAGTCCCCACAGATACGCAGTATTTT.

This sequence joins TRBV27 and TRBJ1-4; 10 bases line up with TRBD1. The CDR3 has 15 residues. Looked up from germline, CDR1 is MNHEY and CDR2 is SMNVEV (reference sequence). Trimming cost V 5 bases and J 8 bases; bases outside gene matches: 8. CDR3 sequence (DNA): TGTGCCAGCAGTCTAGGACAGGGGGGCCCGGAAAAACTGTTTTTT. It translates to CASSLGQGGPEKLFF.

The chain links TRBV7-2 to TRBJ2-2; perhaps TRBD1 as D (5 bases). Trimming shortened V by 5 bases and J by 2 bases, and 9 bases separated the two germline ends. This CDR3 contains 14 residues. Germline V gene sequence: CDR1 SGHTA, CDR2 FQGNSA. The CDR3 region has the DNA TGTGCCAGCAGCCGACAGCATAACACCGGGGAGCTGTTTTTT. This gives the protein CASSRQHNTGELFF. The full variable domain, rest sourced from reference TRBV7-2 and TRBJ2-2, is GAGVSQSPSNKVTEKGKDVELRCDPISGHTALYWYRQSLGQGLEFLIYFQGNSAPDKSGLPSDRFSAERTGGSVSTLTIQRTQQEDSAVYLCASSRQHNTGELFFGEGSRLTVL.

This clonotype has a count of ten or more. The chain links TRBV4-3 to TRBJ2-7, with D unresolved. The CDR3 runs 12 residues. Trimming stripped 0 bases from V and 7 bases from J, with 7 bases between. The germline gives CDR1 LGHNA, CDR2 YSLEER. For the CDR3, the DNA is TGCGCCAGCAGCCAAGACACCAGGGAGCAGTACTTC. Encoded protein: CASSQDTREQYF.

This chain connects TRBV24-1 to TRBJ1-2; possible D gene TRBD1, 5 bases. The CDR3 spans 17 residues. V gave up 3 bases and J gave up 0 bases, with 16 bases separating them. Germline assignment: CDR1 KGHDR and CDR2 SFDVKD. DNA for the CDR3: TGTGCCACCAGTGATCCACGTGACCTGACAGCTAACTATGGCTACACCTTC. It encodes CATSDPRDLTANYGYTF.

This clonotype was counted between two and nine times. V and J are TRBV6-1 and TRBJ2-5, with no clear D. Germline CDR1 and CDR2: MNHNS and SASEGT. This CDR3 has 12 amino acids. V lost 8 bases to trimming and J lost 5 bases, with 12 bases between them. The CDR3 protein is CASETAGETQYF. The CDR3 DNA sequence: TGTGCCAGCGAAACAGCTGGTGAGACCCAGTACTTC.

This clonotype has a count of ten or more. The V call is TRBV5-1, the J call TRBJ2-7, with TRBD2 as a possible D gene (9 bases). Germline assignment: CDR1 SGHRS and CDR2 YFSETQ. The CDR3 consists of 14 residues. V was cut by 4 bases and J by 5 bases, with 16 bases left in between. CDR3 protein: CASSRLAGQDEQYF. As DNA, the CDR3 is TGCGCCAGCAGCAGGCTAGCGGGACAGGACGAGCAGTACTTC.

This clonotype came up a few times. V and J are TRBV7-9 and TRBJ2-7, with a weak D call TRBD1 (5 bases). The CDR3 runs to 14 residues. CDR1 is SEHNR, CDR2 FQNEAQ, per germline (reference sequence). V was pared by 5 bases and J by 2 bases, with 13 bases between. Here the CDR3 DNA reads TGTGCCAGCAGCCCCGCGGACACTGCCTACGAGCAGTACTTC. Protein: CASSPADTAYEQYF.

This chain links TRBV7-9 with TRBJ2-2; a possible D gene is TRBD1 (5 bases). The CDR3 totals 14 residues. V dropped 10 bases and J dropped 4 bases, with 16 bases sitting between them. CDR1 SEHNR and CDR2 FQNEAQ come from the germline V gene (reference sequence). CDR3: CATRTYQGTGELFF. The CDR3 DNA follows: TGTGCCACTCGGACGTATCAGGGCACCGGGGAGCTGTTTTTT.